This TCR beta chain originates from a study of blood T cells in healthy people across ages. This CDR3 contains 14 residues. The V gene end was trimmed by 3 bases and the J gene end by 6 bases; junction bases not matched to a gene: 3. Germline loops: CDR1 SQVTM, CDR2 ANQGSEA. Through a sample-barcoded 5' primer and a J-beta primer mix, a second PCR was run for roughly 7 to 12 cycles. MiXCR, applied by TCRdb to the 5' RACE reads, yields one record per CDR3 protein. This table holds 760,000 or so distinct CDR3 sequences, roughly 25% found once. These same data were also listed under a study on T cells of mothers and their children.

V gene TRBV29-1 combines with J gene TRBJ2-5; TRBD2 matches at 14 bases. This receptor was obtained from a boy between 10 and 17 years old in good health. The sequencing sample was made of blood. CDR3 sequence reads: CSVEGLAGEQTQYF. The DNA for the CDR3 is TGCAGCGTTGAGGGACTAGCGGGAGAACAGACCCAGTACTTC. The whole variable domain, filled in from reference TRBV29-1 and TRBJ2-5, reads SAVISQKPSRDICQRGTSLTIQCQVDSQVTMMFWYRQQPGQSLTLIATANQGSEATYESGFVIDKFPISRPNLTFSTLTVSNMSPEDSSIYLCSVEGLAGEQTQYFGPGTRLLVL.